One and the same sample provided the 19 T cell receptor beta chains below, sequenced in a study of blood T cell repertoires in COVID-19. Sequencing used immunoSEQ multiplex PCR; TCRdb keeps in-frame clones, though not all of them. Of about 120,000 clones listed, 87% are singletons. Input material: peripheral blood. The receptors come from a woman aged 70 to 79 with acute or convalescent COVID-19.

The V gene is TRBV7-9, the J gene TRBJ1-2; D may be TRBD1 (5 bases). Germline CDR1 reads SEHNR; CDR2 reads FQNEAQ (reference sequence). This CDR3 spans 15 amino acids. The V gene lost 2 bases and the J gene lost 4 bases, with 14 bases spanning the gap. In DNA form, the CDR3 reads TGTGCCAGCAGCTTACCTAATACAGGCTTCTATGGCTACACCTTC. This gives the protein CASSLPNTGFYGYTF.

The chain links TRBV5-1 to TRBJ1-4, with TRBD1 matching over 7 bases. V lost 2 bases, J lost 3 bases, and 7 bases stayed unmatched. Germline values: CDR1 SGHRS, CDR2 YFSETQ. The CDR3 runs 16 residues. The CDR3 bases are TGCGCCAGCAGCTTTACTTCCGGGACAGCTAATGAAAAACTGTTTTTT. Its translation: CASSFTSGTANEKLFF. Together with reference TRBV5-1 and TRBJ1-4, the CDR3 gives the full variable domain: KAGVTQTPRYLIKTRGQQVTLSCSPISGHRSVSWYQQTPGQGLQFLFEYFSETQRNKGNFPGRFSGRQFSNSRSEMNVSTLELGDSALYLCASSFTSGTANEKLFFGSGTQLSVL.

The V call is TRBV6-5, the J call TRBJ1-5; the match to TRBD1 covers 7 bases. The CDR3 is made up of 14 amino acids. Germline V lookup: CDR1 MNHEY, CDR2 SVGAGI. With V trimmed by 5 bases and J by 4 bases, 5 bases remained unmatched. This CDR3 is CASSKGQMNQPQHF. CDR3 in DNA: TGTGCCAGCAGTAAGGGACAGATGAATCAGCCCCAGCATTTT.

This chain's CDR3 is CASSTGSYRDTQYF. The DNA for the CDR3 is TGTGCCAGTAGTACCGGGTCGTACCGAGATACGCAGTATTTT. The rearrangement links TRBV19 to TRBJ2-3; D unresolved. In germline, CDR1 is LNHDA, CDR2 SQIVND (reference sequence). The V end lost 4 bases, the J end lost 5 bases, and 13 bases lay between the germline ends. The CDR3 has 14 amino acids.

The V and J genes are TRBV7-8 and TRBJ2-2; TRBD1 matches at 7 bases. There are 16 residues in the CDR3. Trimming took 3 bases from V and 4 from J; bases not matched to a gene: 8. Germline CDR1 and CDR2: SGHVS and FQNEAQ. CDR3 sequence: CASSFRGQASTGELFF. The CDR3, as DNA: TGTGCCAGCAGCTTTAGAGGACAGGCTTCCACCGGGGAGCTGTTTTTT.

The chain has TRBV6-5 and TRBJ1-2; D remains ambiguous. This CDR3 is 13 amino acids long. Trimming removed 2 bases at V and 9 bases at J, with 13 bases between. From germline, CDR1 is MNHEY and CDR2 SVGAGI. This CDR3 is CASSYLAGRRYTF. CDR3 in DNA: TGTGCCAGCAGTTACCTGGCGGGCCGGCGCTACACCTTC.

This rearrangement joins TRBV7-9 to TRBJ2-5; D not certain. V was clipped by 4 bases and J by 5 bases, with 17 bases between them. CDR3 length: 15 residues. Germline V gene data show CDR1 as SEHNR and CDR2 as FQNEAQ (reference sequence). The CDR3 bases are TGTGCCAGCAGCTCCCCCGCGGCCGCGGCGGAGACCCAGTACTTC. It translates to CASSSPAAAAETQYF. The whole variable domain, filled in from reference TRBV7-9 and TRBJ2-5, reads DTGVSQNPRHKITKRGQNVTFRCDPISEHNRLYWYRQTLGQGPEFLTYFQNEAQLEKSRLLSDRFSAERPKGSFSTLEIQRTEQGDSAMYLCASSSPAAAAETQYFGPGTRLLVL.

The chain is built from TRBV2 and TRBJ1-3; 10 nucleotides line up with TRBD1. Germline V CDR1 and CDR2: SNHLY, FYNNEI. Losses at the gene ends were 3 bases for V and 0 bases for J; bases not matched to a gene: 5. The CDR3 has 17 amino acids. Here the CDR3 DNA reads TGTGCCAGCAGTGATTGGACAGGGGGGACCTCTGGAAACACCATATATTTT. It encodes CASSDWTGGTSGNTIYF.

The chain uses TRBV5-1 and TRBJ2-3; D possibly corresponds to TRBD1 (6 bases). The CDR3 runs to 13 residues. Germline CDR1 is SGHRS and CDR2 is YFSETQ. V was shortened by 3 bases and J by 3 bases, with 8 bases between the two germline ends. CDR3 coding DNA: TGCGCCAGCAGCTCAACAGGGACAGATACGCAGTATTTT. Protein: CASSSTGTDTQYF.

The chain uses TRBV10-1 and TRBJ2-3; 8 bases line up with TRBD2. Trimming removed 3 bases from V and 3 bases from J; junction bases left unmatched: 5. The CDR3 spans 15 residues. The V gene's germline CDR1 is WNHNN and CDR2 SYGVQD (reference sequence). CDR3 coding DNA: TGCGCCAGCAGTGACCCGGCGGGGGGTACAGATACGCAGTATTTT. It codes for CASSDPAGGTDTQYF.

CDR3 region: CASYQQGVLNTEAFF. Written as DNA, the CDR3 is TGTGCCAGCTACCAACAGGGGGTACTGAACACTGAAGCTTTCTTT. The V gene is TRBV27, the J gene TRBJ1-1; 8 bases map to TRBD1. Germline CDR1 MNHEY, CDR2 SMNVEV (reference sequence). After removal of 8 bases from V and 0 bases from J, the junction contained 8 bases not matched to a gene. CDR3 size: 15 residues.

The chain couples TRBV3-1 (or the pseudogene TRBV3-2) to TRBJ1-6; 8 bases match TRBD1. This CDR3 region has 8 residues. Germline V CDR1 and CDR2: LGHDT, YNNKEL (reference sequence). V trimming: 9 bases; J trimming: 17 bases; junction bases outside the gene matches: 0. The CDR3 DNA reads TGTGCCAGGGGACAGGTCCACTTT. This sequence encodes CARGQVHF.

In the case of this clone: Other DNA sequences in this specimen translate into the identical CDR3. CDR3 amino acids: CASSLGQGANEKLFF. CDR3 bases: TGTGCCAGCAGCTTAGGACAGGGGGCGAACGAAAAACTGTTTTTT. This sequence joins TRBV7-9 and TRBJ1-4, with 10 bases matching TRBD1. The CDR3 loop spans 15 amino acids. J was trimmed by 8 bases and V by 1 base; bases with no gene match: 4. CDR1 and CDR2 (germline): SEHNR, FQNEAQ (reference sequence).

The chain has TRBV6-5 and TRBJ1-2; a weak D match, TRBD1 (5 bases). Germline values: CDR1 MNHEY, CDR2 SVGAGI. This CDR3 contains 14 residues. Deletions cut 6 bases from V and 8 bases from J, with 19 bases between. The DNA of the CDR3 is TGTGCCAGCAGGCCCCCCGGGGGATCTGGAGGCTACACCTTC. Its protein is CASRPPGGSGGYTF.

In the case of this clone: The sample carries other DNA sequences with the same CDR3. The rearrangement joins TRBV20-1 to TRBJ1-2, with D hard to call. This CDR3 is built from 11 residues. V shed 1 base and J shed 4 bases, with 4 bases lying between them. CDR1 is DFQATT and CDR2 is SNEGSKA in the germline V gene (reference sequence). CDR3 region: CSARVSYGYTF. Here the CDR3 DNA reads TGCAGTGCTAGAGTTAGCTATGGCTACACCTTC.

J is TRBJ2-2 and V is TRBV4-1, with D perhaps matching TRBD2 (6 bases). The CDR3 sequence is 15 residues long. V was shortened by 6 bases and J by 0 bases, with 11 bases between the two germline ends. Germline assignment: CDR1 MGHRA and CDR2 YSYEKL. The CDR3 DNA follows: TGCGCCAGCAGGGGCGGGGCGACGAACACCGGGGAGCTGTTTTTT. This codes for CASRGGATNTGELFF.

This chain joins TRBV7-2 and TRBJ1-5; D is uncertain. CDR1 and CDR2 (germline): SGHTA, FQGNSA. Trimming left V 3 bases short and J 8 bases short, with 26 bases between. This CDR3 is built from 18 residues. CDR3 coding DNA: TGTGCCAGCAGCTTGTGGGGAGGTGGGGTTGGGATGGAAAAGCCCCAGCATTTT. Amino acid sequence: CASSLWGGGVGMEKPQHF.

This chain connects TRBV19 to TRBJ1-1, with TRBD1 as a possible D gene (6 bases). Trimming took 9 bases from V and 5 from J, leaving 19 bases between them. The CDR3 sequence is 14 residues long. In germline, CDR1 is LNHDA, CDR2 SQIVND (reference sequence). CDR3 nucleotide sequence: TGTGCCAGCCGGGGGGGGGCAGGGTATACTGAAGCTTTCTTT. Translation gives CASRGGAGYTEAFF.

This clone was counted a few times. The chain joins TRBV20-1 to TRBJ1-1; D is possibly TRBD1 (5 bases). The V end was cut by 3 bases, the J end by 3 bases, with 8 bases between. The germline V gene encodes CDR1 DFQATT and CDR2 SNEGSKA (reference sequence). The CDR3 loop spans 12 amino acids. CDR3 protein: CSASIRDTEAFF. CDR3 sequence (DNA): TGCAGTGCTAGTATCAGGGACACTGAAGCTTTCTTT.